This T cell receptor (beta chain) was retrieved from a study of T-cell memory formation after mild COVID-19. Germline V gives CDR1 DFQATT, CDR2 SNEGSKA (reference sequence). The CDR3 has 15 amino acids. The V and J ends lost 6 bases and 2 bases respectively, with 17 bases between them. TCRdb reprocessed the 5' RACE reads via MiXCR and lists one record per CDR3 protein. The repertoire holds 400,000 to 500,000 distinct CDR3 sequences, with 15% to 25% as singletons. This clonotype has a handful of counts. Sequenced material: PBMCs or a T cell subset sorted from them (not recorded which). This sequence was found in an adult woman who had mild COVID-19 (a few samples of this study predate the infection). Cell type and time point are not known. V gene TRBV20-1 combines with J gene TRBJ2-4; perhaps TRBD1 as D (7 bases). In DNA form, the CDR3 reads TGCAGTGCCTCTAGGGCAGGGGGGACCAAAAACATTCAGTACTTC. This encodes CSASRAGGTKNIQYF.